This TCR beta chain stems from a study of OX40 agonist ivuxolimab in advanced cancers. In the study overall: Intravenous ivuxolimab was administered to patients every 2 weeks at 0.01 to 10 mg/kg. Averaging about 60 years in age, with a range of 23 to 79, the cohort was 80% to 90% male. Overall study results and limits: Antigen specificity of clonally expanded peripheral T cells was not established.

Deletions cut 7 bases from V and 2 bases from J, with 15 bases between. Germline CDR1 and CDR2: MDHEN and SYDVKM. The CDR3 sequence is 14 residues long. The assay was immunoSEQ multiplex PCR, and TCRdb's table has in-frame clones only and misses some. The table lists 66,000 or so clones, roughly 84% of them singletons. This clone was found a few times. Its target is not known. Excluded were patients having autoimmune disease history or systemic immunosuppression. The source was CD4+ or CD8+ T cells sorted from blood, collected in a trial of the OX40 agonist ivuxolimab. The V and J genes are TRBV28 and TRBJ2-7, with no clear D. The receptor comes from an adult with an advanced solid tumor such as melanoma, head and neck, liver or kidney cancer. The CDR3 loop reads CASKLGARTYEQYF. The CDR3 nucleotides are TGTGCCAGCAAGCTCGGAGCACGAACCTACGAGCAGTACTTC. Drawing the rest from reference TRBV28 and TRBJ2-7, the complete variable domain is DVKVTQSSRYLVKRTGEKVFLECVQDMDHENMFWYRQDPGLGLRLIYFSYDVKMKEKGDIPEGYSVSREKKERFSLILESASTNQTSMYLCASKLGARTYEQYFGPGTRLTVT.